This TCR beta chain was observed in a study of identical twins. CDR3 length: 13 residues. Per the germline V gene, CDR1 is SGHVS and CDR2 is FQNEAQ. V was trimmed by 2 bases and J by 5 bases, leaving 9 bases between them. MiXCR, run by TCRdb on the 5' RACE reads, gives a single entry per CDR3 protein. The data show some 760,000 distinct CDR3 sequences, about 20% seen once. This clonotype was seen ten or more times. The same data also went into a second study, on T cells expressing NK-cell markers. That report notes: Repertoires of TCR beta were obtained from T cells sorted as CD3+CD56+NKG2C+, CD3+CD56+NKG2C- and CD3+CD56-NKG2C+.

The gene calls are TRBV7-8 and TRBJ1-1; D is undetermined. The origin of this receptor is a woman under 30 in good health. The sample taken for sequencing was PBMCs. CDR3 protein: CASSLQARTEAFF. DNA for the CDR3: TGTGCCAGCAGCTTACAGGCGAGGACTGAAGCTTTCTTT.